This T cell receptor (beta chain) emerged from a study of breast tumors, draining lymph nodes, adjacent tissues. This clonotype has a count of ten or more. Its target is not known. The lymph nodes were axillary draining lymph nodes from breast cancer patients. Points from the study as a whole: Tumor T cell lymph node origin was a supported hypothesis, not proven.

TCRdb itself ran the multiplex PCR reads through MiXCR, one entry per CDR3 protein. The top ten hold about 3.9% of the sample, which has around 230,000 distinct CDR3 sequences, 30% to 35% seen once. The material sequenced was axillary lymph node tissue. The receptor's source is a female donor with breast cancer. Some clones in this sample may be carry-over from other donors' samples.

CDR3 region: CASSLVASDTIYF. The CDR3 DNA is TGTGCCAGCAGCTTAGTCGCCAGCGACACCATATATTTT. V and J are TRBV7-2 and TRBJ1-3; D call uncertain. V lost 1 base and J lost 8, with 9 bases in between. This CDR3 has 13 amino acids. The germline V gene has CDR1 SGHTA and CDR2 FQGNSA. Complete variable domain (other parts from reference TRBV7-2 and TRBJ1-3): GAGVSQSPSNKVTEKGKDVELRCDPISGHTALYWYRQSLGQGLEFLIYFQGNSAPDKSGLPSDRFSAERTGGSVSTLTIQRTQQEDSAVYLCASSLVASDTIYFGEGSWLTVV.